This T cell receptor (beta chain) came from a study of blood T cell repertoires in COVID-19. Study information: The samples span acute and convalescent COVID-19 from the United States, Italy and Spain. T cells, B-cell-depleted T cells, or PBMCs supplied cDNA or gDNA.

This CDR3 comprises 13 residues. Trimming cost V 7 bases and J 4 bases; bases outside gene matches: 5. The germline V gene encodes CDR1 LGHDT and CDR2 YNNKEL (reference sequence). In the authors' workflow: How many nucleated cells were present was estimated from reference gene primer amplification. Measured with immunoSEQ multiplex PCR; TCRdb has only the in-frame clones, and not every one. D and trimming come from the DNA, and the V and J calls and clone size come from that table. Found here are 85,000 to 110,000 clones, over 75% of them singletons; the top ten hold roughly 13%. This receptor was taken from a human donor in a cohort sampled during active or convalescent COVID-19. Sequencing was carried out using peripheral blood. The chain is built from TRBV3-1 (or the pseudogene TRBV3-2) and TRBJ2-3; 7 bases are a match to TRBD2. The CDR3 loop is CASTQRGSDTQYF. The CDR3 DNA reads TGTGCCAGCACCCAGCGGGGTTCAGATACGCAGTATTTT.